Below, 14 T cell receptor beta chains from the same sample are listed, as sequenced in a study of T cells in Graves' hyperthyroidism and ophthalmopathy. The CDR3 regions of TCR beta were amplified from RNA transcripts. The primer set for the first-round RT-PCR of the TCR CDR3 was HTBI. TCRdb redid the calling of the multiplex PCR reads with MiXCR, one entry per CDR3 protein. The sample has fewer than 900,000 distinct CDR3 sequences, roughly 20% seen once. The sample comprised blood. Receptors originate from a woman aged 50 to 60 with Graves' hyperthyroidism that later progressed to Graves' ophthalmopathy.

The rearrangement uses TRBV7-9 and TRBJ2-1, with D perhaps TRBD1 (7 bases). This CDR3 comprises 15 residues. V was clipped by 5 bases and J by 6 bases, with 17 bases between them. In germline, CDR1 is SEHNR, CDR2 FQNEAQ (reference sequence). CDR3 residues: CASSRRRRDSNEQFF. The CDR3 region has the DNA TGTGCCAGCAGCCGGAGGAGGCGGGACAGCAATGAGCAGTTCTTC.

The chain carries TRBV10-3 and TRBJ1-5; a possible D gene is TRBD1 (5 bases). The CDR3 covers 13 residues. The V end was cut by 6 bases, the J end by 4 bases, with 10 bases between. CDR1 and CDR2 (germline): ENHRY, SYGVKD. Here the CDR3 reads CAISRDGNQPQHF. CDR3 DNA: TGTGCCATCAGCAGGGACGGGAATCAGCCCCAGCATTTT.

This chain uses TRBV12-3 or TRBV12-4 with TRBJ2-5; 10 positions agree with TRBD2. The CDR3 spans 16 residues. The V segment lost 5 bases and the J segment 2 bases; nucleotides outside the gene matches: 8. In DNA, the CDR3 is TGTGCCAGCAGTGCGGACCTAGCGGGGGCTCAAGAGACCCAGTACTTC. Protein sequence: CASSADLAGAQETQYF.

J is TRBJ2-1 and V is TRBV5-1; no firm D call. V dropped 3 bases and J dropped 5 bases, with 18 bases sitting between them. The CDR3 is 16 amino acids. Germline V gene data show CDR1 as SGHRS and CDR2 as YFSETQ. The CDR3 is CASSSKGFSTHNEQFF. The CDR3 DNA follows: TGCGCCAGCAGCTCCAAGGGATTTTCCACACACAATGAGCAGTTCTTC. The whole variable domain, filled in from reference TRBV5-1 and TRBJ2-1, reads KAGVTQTPRYLIKTRGQQVTLSCSPISGHRSVSWYQQTPGQGLQFLFEYFSETQRNKGNFPGRFSGRQFSNSRSEMNVSTLELGDSALYLCASSSKGFSTHNEQFFGPGTRLTVL.

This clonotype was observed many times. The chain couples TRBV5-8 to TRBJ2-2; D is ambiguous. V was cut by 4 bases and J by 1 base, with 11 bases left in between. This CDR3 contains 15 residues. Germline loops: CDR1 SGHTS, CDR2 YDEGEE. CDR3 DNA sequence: TGTGCCAGCAGCCCCCGACTGAAGAACACCGGGGAGCTGTTTTTT. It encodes CASSPRLKNTGELFF.

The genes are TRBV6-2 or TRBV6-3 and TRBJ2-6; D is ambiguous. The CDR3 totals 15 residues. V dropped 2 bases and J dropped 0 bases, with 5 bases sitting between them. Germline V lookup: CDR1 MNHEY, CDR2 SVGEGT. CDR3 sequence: CASSYRHSGANVLTF. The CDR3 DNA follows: TGTGCCAGCAGTTACCGACACTCTGGGGCCAACGTCCTGACTTTC.

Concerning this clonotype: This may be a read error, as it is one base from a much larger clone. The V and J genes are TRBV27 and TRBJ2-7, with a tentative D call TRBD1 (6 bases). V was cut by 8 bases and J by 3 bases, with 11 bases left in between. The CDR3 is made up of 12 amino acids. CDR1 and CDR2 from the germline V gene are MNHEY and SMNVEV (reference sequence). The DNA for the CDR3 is TGTGCCAGCCAGGGGAGCTACTACGAGCAGTACTTC. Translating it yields CASQGSYYEQYF.

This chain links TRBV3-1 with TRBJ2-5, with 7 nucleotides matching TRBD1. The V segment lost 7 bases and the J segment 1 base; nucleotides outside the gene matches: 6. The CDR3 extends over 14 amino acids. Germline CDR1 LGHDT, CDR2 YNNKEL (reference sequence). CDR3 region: CASTPTGPQETQYF. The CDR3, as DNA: TGTGCCAGCACCCCGACAGGGCCCCAAGAGACCCAGTACTTC.

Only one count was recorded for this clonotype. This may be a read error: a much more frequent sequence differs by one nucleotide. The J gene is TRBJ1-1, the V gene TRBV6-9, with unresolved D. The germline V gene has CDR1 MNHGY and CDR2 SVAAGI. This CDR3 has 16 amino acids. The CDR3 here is CACSYNRIGLNTEAFF. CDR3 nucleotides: TGTGCCTGCAGTTACAATCGAATAGGCTTGAACACTGAAGCTTTCTTT.

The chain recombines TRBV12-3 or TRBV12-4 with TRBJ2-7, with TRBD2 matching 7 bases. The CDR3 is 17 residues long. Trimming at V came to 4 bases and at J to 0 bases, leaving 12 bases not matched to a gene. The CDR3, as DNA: TGTGCCAGCAGTTATACGTCGGGAGGCTCGAGCTCCTACGAGCAGTACTTC. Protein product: CASSYTSGGSSSYEQYF.

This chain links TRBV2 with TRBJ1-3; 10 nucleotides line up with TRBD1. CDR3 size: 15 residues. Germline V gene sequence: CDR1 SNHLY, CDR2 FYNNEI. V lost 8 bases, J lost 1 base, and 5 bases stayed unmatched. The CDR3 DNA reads TGTGCCAGCCTGGACAGGGGGTATTCTGGAAACACCATATATTTT. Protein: CASLDRGYSGNTIYF.

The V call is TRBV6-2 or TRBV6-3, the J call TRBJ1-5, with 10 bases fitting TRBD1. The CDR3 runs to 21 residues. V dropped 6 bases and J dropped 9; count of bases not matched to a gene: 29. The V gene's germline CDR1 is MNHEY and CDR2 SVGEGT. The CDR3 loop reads CASSQGLGTGASPLQVPPQHF. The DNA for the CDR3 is TGTGCCAGCAGCCAAGGGCTCGGGACAGGGGCCAGCCCCCTTCAAGTTCCGCCCCAGCATTTT.

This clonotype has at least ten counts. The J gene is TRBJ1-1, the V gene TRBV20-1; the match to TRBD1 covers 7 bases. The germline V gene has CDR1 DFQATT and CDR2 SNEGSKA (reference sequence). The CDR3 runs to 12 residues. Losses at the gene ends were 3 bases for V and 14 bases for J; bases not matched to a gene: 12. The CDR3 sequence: CSASRDSRSGFF. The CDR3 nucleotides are TGCAGTGCTAGTCGGGACAGTAGAAGCGGCTTCTTT.

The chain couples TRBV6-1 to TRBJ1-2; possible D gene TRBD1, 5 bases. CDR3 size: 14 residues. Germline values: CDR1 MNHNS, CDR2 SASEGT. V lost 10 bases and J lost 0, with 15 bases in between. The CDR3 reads CAIPGTSTNYGYTF. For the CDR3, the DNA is TGTGCCATCCCCGGGACGTCTACTAACTATGGCTACACCTTC.